The 8 T cell receptor beta chains given below trace back to one sample, sequenced in a study of regulatory T cells in long-lasting Graves disease. The authors built TCR beta libraries using iRepertoire HTBI primers and Arm-PCR of CDR3 regions. TCRdb called the multiplex PCR reads again in MiXCR, with one record for every CDR3 protein. This sample has some 410,000 distinct CDR3 sequences, with about 17% found just once. Specified time point: newly diagnosed GD, antithyroid drugs for less than 3 months. The TCR library was made from RNA that had been extracted from PBMCs in TRIzol. These data were likewise used in another study, on T cells in Graves' hyperthyroidism and ophthalmopathy.

Sequences were derived from peripheral blood mononuclear cells (PBMCs), sampled at new diagnosis, from a patient treated with antithyroid drugs. Receptors originate from a young woman with Graves disease.

This clonotype came up many times. The chain has TRBV2 and TRBJ1-1; D is possibly TRBD1 (5 bases). The germline V and J ends were trimmed by 6 bases and 1 base, with 12 bases remaining between them. Germline V gene lookup returns CDR1 SNHLY and CDR2 FYNNEI. The CDR3 is made up of 14 amino acids. For the CDR3, the DNA is TGTGCCAGCAGACCTCAGACAGAGAACACTGAAGCTTTCTTT. Protein: CASRPQTENTEAFF.

The table lists this clonotype with a count of one. V gene TRBV20-1 combines with J gene TRBJ2-1; tentatively, D is TRBD2 (6 bases). Germline V gene lookup returns CDR1 DFQATT and CDR2 SNEGSKA (reference sequence). V was pared by 3 bases and J by 3 bases, with 12 bases between. The CDR3 extends over 14 amino acids. CDR3 amino acids: CSARPWRDYNEQFF. The CDR3 nucleotides read TGCAGTGCTAGGCCCTGGCGGGACTACAATGAGCAGTTCTTC.

This clonotype was seen ten or more times. This rearrangement joins TRBV5-6 to TRBJ1-5; no reliable D call. V lost 2 bases to trimming and J lost 0 bases, with 12 bases between them. CDR1 and CDR2 (germline): SGHDT, YYEEEE. CDR3 length: 16 residues. CDR3 sequence reads: CASSFEQLYSNQPQHF. The CDR3 bases are TGTGCCAGCAGCTTTGAACAGCTTTATAGCAATCAGCCCCAGCATTTT.

The J gene is TRBJ2-7, the V gene TRBV28, with D tentatively TRBD2 (5 bases). The CDR3 runs to 15 residues. Trimming left V 4 bases short and J 2 bases short, with 15 bases between. The germline gives CDR1 MDHEN, CDR2 SYDVKM. The CDR3 DNA sequence: TGTGCCAGCAGTTCCCTCGCGGGTTTAACCTACGAGCAGTACTTC. Its protein product is CASSSLAGLTYEQYF.

This clonotype was seen repeatedly, ten times or more. The chain joins TRBV12-3 or TRBV12-4 to TRBJ2-1, with D perhaps TRBD1 (5 bases). Trimming shortened V by 5 bases and J by 8 bases, and 19 bases separated the two germline ends. CDR3 length: 15 residues. The CDR3, as DNA: TGTGCCAGCAGTCTCATGCAGGGCTGGACGGATGAGCAGTTCTTC. This sequence encodes CASSLMQGWTDEQFF.

This clonotype was counted a few times. The chain is built from TRBV7-9 and TRBJ2-7, with D possibly TRBD1 on 6 matching bases. The CDR3 runs 14 residues. Per germline, CDR1 SEHNR and CDR2 FQNEAQ (reference sequence). V was shortened by 4 bases and J by 2 bases, with 12 bases between the two germline ends. CDR3 amino acids: CASSSQGTAYEQYF. The CDR3 DNA is TGTGCCAGCAGCTCACAGGGTACAGCCTACGAGCAGTACTTC. Variable domain in full (rest from reference TRBV7-9 and TRBJ2-7): DTGVSQNPRHKITKRGQNVTFRCDPISEHNRLYWYRQTLGQGPEFLTYFQNEAQLEKSRLLSDRFSAERPKGSFSTLEIQRTEQGDSAMYLCASSSQGTAYEQYFGPGTRLTVT.

This clonotype showed up just a few times. The chain links TRBV4-1 to TRBJ1-1; tentatively, D is TRBD1 (5 bases). CDR1 is MGHRA and CDR2 is YSYEKL in the germline V gene. V shed 1 base and J shed 0 bases, with 9 bases lying between them. The length of the CDR3 is 15 residues. CDR3 nucleotides: TGCGCCAGCAGCCAAGGGGGGGACCTGAACACTGAAGCTTTCTTT. It is translated as CASSQGGDLNTEAFF.

This clonotype was seen many times. This sequence joins TRBV6-1 and TRBJ1-5, with 7 bases that match TRBD1. Germline CDR1 MNHNS, CDR2 SASEGT. This CDR3 spans 14 amino acids. Unmatched junction bases numbered 10, after V lost 6 bases and J lost 8 bases. This CDR3 reads CASRERQGRKPQHF. DNA for the CDR3: TGTGCCAGCAGGGAGAGACAGGGTAGAAAGCCCCAGCATTTT.